This passage covers 30 T cell receptor beta chains from one sample sequenced in a study of cytomegalovirus exposure and HLA in healthy donors. The PCR used 60 Vbeta and 13 Jbeta primers. The data were produced by immunoSEQ multiplex PCR, yet TCRdb's version contains in-frame clones alone and is incomplete. The sample has 95,000 to 110,000 clones; around 77% are singletons. Sequences were obtained from PBMCs. The receptors stem from a male donor in good health and CMV-seronegative.

This clone was seen a single time. The genes are TRBV19 and TRBJ2-5; 7 bases fit TRBD2. The end of the DNA aligns better with TRBJ2-7, so the J call may be wrong. Germline assignment: CDR1 LNHDA and CDR2 SQIVND (reference sequence). The CDR3 totals 15 residues. For the CDR3, the DNA is TGTGCCAGTAGTCTTTCTGGGAGGGGCTCCTACGAGCAGTACTTC. Its translation is CASSLSGRGSYEQYF.

The chain joins TRBV11-2 to TRBJ1-2, with a tentative D call TRBD1 (6 bases). Germline V gene sequence: CDR1 SGHAT, CDR2 FQNNGV. The CDR3 has 14 residues. Between the trimmed V and J ends, which lost 7 bases and 4 bases, there was a span of 16 bases. CDR3 protein: CASKPRTDPYGYTF. CDR3 nucleotides: TGTGCCAGCAAGCCTAGGACAGACCCCTATGGCTACACCTTC. Filled out from reference TRBV11-2 and TRBJ1-2, the complete variable domain reads EAGVAQSPRYKIIEKRQSVAFWCNPISGHATLYWYQQILGQGPKLLIQFQNNGVVDDSQLPKDRFSAERLKGVDSTLKIQPAKLEDSAVYLCASKPRTDPYGYTFGSGTRLTVV.

This clone was seen a handful of times. The chain carries TRBV19 and TRBJ2-2; D call uncertain. The V gene lost 5 bases and the J gene lost 5 bases, with 9 bases spanning the gap. This CDR3 has 13 amino acids. The V gene's germline CDR1 is LNHDA and CDR2 SQIVND (reference sequence). Here the CDR3 DNA reads TGTGCCAGTAGTTTTGCTCGGACCGGGGAGCTGTTTTTT. It specifies CASSFARTGELFF.

The gene calls are TRBV21-1 and TRBJ2-3; the table calls TRBD2, which could not be checked here. TRBV21-1 is flagged as a pseudogene. The CDR3 loop spans 17 amino acids. For the CDR3, the DNA is TGTGCCAGCAGCAACACGGAGAGGCAGCCTAGCACAGATACGCAGTATTTT. Residues: CASSNTERQPSTDTQYF.

This rearrangement joins TRBV9 to TRBJ2-7; TRBD1 might be the D (7 bases). The CDR3 covers 17 residues. Germline V gene data show CDR1 as SGDLS and CDR2 as YYNGEE. Trimming left V 4 bases short and J 3 bases short, with 23 bases between. The CDR3 region has the DNA TGTGCCAGCAGCCCCAGGGGGACCCGGGACTCTTTCTACGAGCAGTACTTC. Translating gives CASSPRGTRDSFYEQYF.

This clone was seen once. J is TRBJ1-2 and V is TRBV18; 8 nucleotides line up with TRBD1. Trimming removed 1 base from V and 7 bases from J; junction bases left unmatched: 5. The CDR3 runs 14 residues. Germline assignment: CDR1 KGHSH and CDR2 LQKENI. The CDR3 nucleotides read TGTGCCAGCTCACCACTGGACAGGGCTGGTGGCTACACCTTC. Translation gives CASSPLDRAGGYTF.

The chain combines TRBV5-8 with TRBJ1-3, with TRBD1 as a possible D gene (6 bases). The CDR3 covers 14 residues. V lost 0 bases to trimming and J lost 2 bases, with 6 bases between them. Germline V lookup: CDR1 SGHTS, CDR2 YDEGEE. The CDR3 nucleotides are TGTGCCAGCAGCTTGGACAGGGCTGGAAACACCATATATTTT. Protein sequence: CASSLDRAGNTIYF.

This clone was seen only a few times. This chain uses TRBV28 with TRBJ1-1; perhaps TRBD1 as D (5 bases). Between the trimmed V and J ends, which lost 2 bases and 4 bases, there was a span of 11 bases. The CDR3 loop spans 14 amino acids. The V gene's germline CDR1 is MDHEN and CDR2 SYDVKM. The CDR3 loop is CASSLGGFGTEAFF. The CDR3 nucleotides read TGTGCCAGCAGTTTAGGGGGGTTCGGCACTGAAGCTTTCTTT.

The chain couples TRBV30 to TRBJ1-5; TRBD1 matches at 7 bases. Germline CDR1 reads GTSNPN; CDR2 reads SVGIG (reference sequence). V lost 3 bases to trimming and J lost 2 bases; unmatched junction nucleotides: 7. There are 15 residues in the CDR3. In DNA, the CDR3 is TGTGCCTGGAGCGACATGGGACAGCGCAATCAGCCCCAGCATTTT. Its protein is CAWSDMGQRNQPQHF.

This clone turned up a few times. The rearrangement joins TRBV19 to TRBJ1-2; no clear D gene. CDR1 is LNHDA and CDR2 is SQIVND in the germline V gene (reference sequence). Trimming cost V 5 bases and J 4 bases, with 14 bases left between them. The CDR3 loop spans 14 amino acids. The CDR3 reads CASSQPGVSYGYTF. The CDR3 bases are TGTGCCAGTAGTCAGCCCGGGGTCTCCTATGGCTACACCTTC.

This clone was detected a few times. The chain uses TRBV9 and TRBJ2-7; D uncertain. The germline V gene has CDR1 SGDLS and CDR2 YYNGEE. Trimming pared 4 bases from V and 3 bases from J, leaving 17 bases between. There are 15 residues in the CDR3. As DNA, the CDR3 is TGTGCCAGCAGCCCCTCGACCCACGCGGTCTACGAGCAGTACTTC. This translates into CASSPSTHAVYEQYF.

The chain recombines TRBV5-1 with TRBJ1-2; 7 nucleotides line up with TRBD1. After removal of 0 bases from V and 5 bases from J, the junction contained 7 bases not matched to a gene. The germline gives CDR1 SGHRS, CDR2 YFSETQ. The CDR3 loop spans 15 amino acids. CDR3 nucleotide sequence: TGCGCCAGCAGCTTGGTAACAGGGGATCCTTATGGCTACACCTTC. Translated: CASSLVTGDPYGYTF.

The chain links TRBV7-2 to TRBJ1-5; D might be TRBD1 (5 bases). Germline values: CDR1 SGHTA, CDR2 FQGNSA. V lost 3 bases and J lost 7, with 13 bases in between. The CDR3 length is 14 residues. The CDR3 loop reads CASSFRQFRQPQHF. CDR3 DNA: TGTGCCAGCAGCTTCCGACAGTTCAGGCAGCCCCAGCATTTT.

The rearrangement uses TRBV9 and TRBJ2-5; TRBD2 matches 14 bases. The length of the CDR3 is 18 residues. The J segment lost 5 bases and the V segment lost 0 bases, leaving 9 bases of the junction unmatched. The germline gives CDR1 SGDLS, CDR2 YYNGEE. CDR3 protein: CASSVGTSGRPTGETQYF. CDR3 DNA sequence: TGTGCCAGCAGCGTAGGGACTAGCGGGAGGCCAACGGGGGAGACCCAGTACTTC.

The J gene is TRBJ2-3, the V gene TRBV4-1; tentative D call: TRBD1 (6 bases). Germline V gives CDR1 MGHRA, CDR2 YSYEKL. Trimming stripped 4 bases from V and 3 bases from J, with 14 bases between. CDR3 length equals 15 residues. CDR3 DNA sequence: TGCGCCAGCAGCCCGCCGACAGGTACGACAGATACGCAGTATTTT. It translates to CASSPPTGTTDTQYF.

In its sample, this clone was seen once. CDR3 DNA: TGTGCCAGCAGCGTCAGGGTAAGCTCCTACAATGAGCAGTTCTTC. As protein: CASSVRVSSYNEQFF. The chain uses TRBV27 and TRBJ2-1, with D perhaps TRBD1 (5 bases). This CDR3 is 15 amino acids long. The V and J ends lost 6 bases and 0 bases respectively, with 12 bases between them. The germline gives CDR1 MNHEY, CDR2 SMNVEV (reference sequence).

This sequence joins TRBV27 and TRBJ1-2; the D is unclear. V lost 2 bases and J 4 bases, leaving 8 bases between the germline ends. This CDR3 is built from 13 residues. Germline CDR1 reads MNHEY; CDR2 reads SMNVEV (reference sequence). The CDR3 sequence: CASSLGQSYGYTF. The CDR3, as DNA: TGTGCCAGCAGTTTAGGGCAGTCCTATGGCTACACCTTC.

This chain links TRBV28 with TRBJ1-4, with D possibly matching TRBD1 (5 bases). CDR3 length equals 15 residues. Germline V gives CDR1 MDHEN, CDR2 SYDVKM. Trimming left V 2 bases short and J 8 bases short, with 15 bases between. As DNA, the CDR3 is TGTGCCAGCAGTTTACGCAGGGTGGTGAGGGAAAAACTGTTTTTT. Its protein is CASSLRRVVREKLFF.

The J gene is TRBJ2-5, the V gene TRBV6-1; D is ambiguous. The J call may be mistaken, given a closer DNA end match to TRBJ2-7. The CDR3 contains 11 residues. Germline V CDR1 and CDR2: MNHNS, SASEGT. The CDR3 sequence: CASSEMNEQYF. Written as DNA, the CDR3 is TGTGCCAGCAGTGAGATGAACGAGCAGTACTTC.

The chain joins TRBV6-6 to TRBJ2-1; D not resolved. The V and J ends lost 10 bases and 4 bases respectively, with 11 bases between them. The CDR3 consists of 12 residues. Germline CDR1 MNHNY, CDR2 SVGAGI (reference sequence). For the CDR3, the DNA is TGTGCCACCGCCACCGGGTACAATGAGCAGTTCTTC. As protein: CATATGYNEQFF.

The gene calls are TRBV2 and TRBJ2-1; TRBD2 matches at 15 bases. V trimming: 6 bases; J trimming: 7 bases; junction bases outside the gene matches: 7. In germline, CDR1 is SNHLY, CDR2 FYNNEI. The CDR3 loop spans 16 amino acids. CDR3 DNA sequence: TGTGCCAGCAGACTTGGACTAGCGGGAGGGTGGAATGAGCAGTTCTTC. Amino acid sequence: CASRLGLAGGWNEQFF.

The chain employs TRBV7-2 and TRBJ2-3; D gene ambiguous. Germline loops: CDR1 SGHTA, CDR2 FQGNSA. This CDR3 has 14 amino acids. V shed 3 bases and J shed 2 bases, with 9 bases lying between them. The CDR3 spells CASSFGGLTDTQYF. CDR3 nucleotides: TGTGCCAGCAGCTTCGGCGGCCTCACAGATACGCAGTATTTT.

The chain carries TRBV27 and TRBJ2-2; 16 bases agree with TRBD2. CDR1 MNHEY and CDR2 SMNVEV come from the germline V gene (reference sequence). With 7 bases clipped from V and 8 bases from J, the junction kept 10 bases outside the gene matches. CDR3 length: 17 residues. In DNA, the CDR3 is TGTGCCAGCACCCCGGGACTAGCGGGAGGGTGGTTTGGGGAGCTGTTTTTT. Its translation is CASTPGLAGGWFGELFF.

CDR3 nucleotides: TGCGCCAGCAGCTCCACAGTTTACTCCTACGAGCAGTACTTC. Its translation: CASSSTVYSYEQYF. The chain recombines TRBV5-1 with TRBJ2-7; D is unresolved. The CDR3 is made up of 14 amino acids. Germline assignment: CDR1 SGHRS and CDR2 YFSETQ. The ends were cut back, 3 bases at V and 0 bases at J, with 10 bases in the middle.

This chain uses TRBV13 with TRBJ2-7; maybe TRBD2 (5 bases). Germline assignment: CDR1 PRHDT and CDR2 FYEKMQ (reference sequence). The CDR3 extends over 13 amino acids. The V gene lost 8 bases and the J gene lost 2 bases, with 13 bases spanning the gap. In DNA, the CDR3 is TGTGCCAGCGCACTAGATGGCCCCTACGAGCAGTACTTC. Amino acid sequence: CASALDGPYEQYF.

V is TRBV2 and J is TRBJ2-1; 8 bases fit TRBD2. Trimming at V came to 7 bases and at J to 6 bases, leaving 14 bases not matched to a gene. In germline, CDR1 is SNHLY, CDR2 FYNNEI. The CDR3 consists of 16 residues. CDR3 DNA sequence: TGTGCCAGCACCGTTCAGGGCGGGAGGAGGGGCAATGAGCAGTTCTTC. This encodes CASTVQGGRRGNEQFF. Together with reference TRBV2 and TRBJ2-1, the CDR3 gives the full variable domain: EPEVTQTPSHQVTQMGQEVILRCVPISNHLYFYWYRQILGQKVEFLVSFYNNEISEKSEIFDDQFSVERPDGSNFTLKIRSTKLEDSAMYFCASTVQGGRRGNEQFFGPGTRLTVL.

The CDR3: CASSQDWGTGGGGEQFF. DNA of the CDR3: TGTGCCAGCAGCCAAGATTGGGGGACAGGGGGCGGGGGTGAGCAGTTCTTC. V gene TRBV14 combines with J gene TRBJ2-1; 12 positions agree with TRBD1. CDR1 is SGHDN and CDR2 is FVKESK in the germline V gene. After removal of 0 bases from V and 9 bases from J, the junction contained 9 bases not matched to a gene. The CDR3 spans 17 residues.

This clone is a singleton in its sample. V and J are TRBV19 and TRBJ2-2, with 9 bases fitting TRBD1. CDR1 LNHDA and CDR2 SQIVND come from the germline V gene (reference sequence). J lost 7 bases, V lost 10 bases, and 10 bases had no gene match. The CDR3 sequence is 14 residues long. The CDR3: CATSETGGIGELFF. For the CDR3, the DNA is TGTGCCACATCCGAGACAGGGGGTATCGGGGAGCTGTTTTTT.

The rearrangement uses TRBV5-1 and TRBJ2-1, with 9 bases fitting TRBD2. V shed 7 bases and J 9 bases; nucleotides not matched to a gene: 17. Germline V CDR1 and CDR2: SGHRS, YFSETQ. This CDR3 spans 16 amino acids. The CDR3 DNA reads as TGCGCCAGCTCTCGAGCGGGAGGCGGAGGGGGGGGTGAGCAGTTCTTC. It specifies CASSRAGGGGGGEQFF.

The chain has TRBV25-1 and TRBJ1-5; D gene uncertain. CDR3 length equals 12 residues. Trimming took off 3 bases at V and 7 bases at J, with 7 bases between the two ends. CDR1 MGHDK and CDR2 SYGVNS come from the germline V gene. The CDR3 reads CASSDGRQPQHF. Here the CDR3 DNA reads TGTGCCAGCAGTGATGGGAGGCAGCCCCAGCATTTT.